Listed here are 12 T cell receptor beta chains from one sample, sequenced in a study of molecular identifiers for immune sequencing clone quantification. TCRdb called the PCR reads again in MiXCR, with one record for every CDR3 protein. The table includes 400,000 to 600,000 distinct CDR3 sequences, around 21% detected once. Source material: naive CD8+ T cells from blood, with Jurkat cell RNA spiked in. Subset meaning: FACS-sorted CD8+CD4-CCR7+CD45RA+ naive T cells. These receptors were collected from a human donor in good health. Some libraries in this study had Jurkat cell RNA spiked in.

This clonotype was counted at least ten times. The CDR3 loop reads CASSTGQANQPQHF. The CDR3, as DNA: TGTGCCAGCAGCACGGGACAGGCCAATCAGCCCCAGCATTTT. The V gene is TRBV7-6, the J gene TRBJ1-5, with 8 nucleotides matching TRBD1. V trimming: 5 bases; J trimming: 3 bases; junction bases outside the gene matches: 3. Per the germline V gene, CDR1 is SGHVS and CDR2 is FNYEAQ. This CDR3 comprises 14 residues. Supplemented by reference TRBV7-6 and TRBJ1-5, the full variable domain reads GAGVSQSPRYKVTKRGQDVALRCDPISGHVSLYWYRQALGQGPEFLTYFNYEAQQDKSGLPNDRFSAERPEGSISTLTIQRTEQRDSAMYRCASSTGQANQPQHFGDGTRLSIL.

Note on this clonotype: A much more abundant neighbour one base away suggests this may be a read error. As DNA, the CDR3 is TGTGCCAGCAGTCTACTAGCGGGGGACTGTACGCAGTATTTT. This encodes CASSLLAGDCTQYF. The chain recombines TRBV27 with TRBJ2-3; TRBD2 agrees at 11 bases. After removal of 5 bases from V and 8 bases from J, the junction contained 6 bases not matched to a gene. The CDR3 extends over 14 amino acids. CDR1 is MNHEY and CDR2 is SMNVEV in the germline V gene (reference sequence).

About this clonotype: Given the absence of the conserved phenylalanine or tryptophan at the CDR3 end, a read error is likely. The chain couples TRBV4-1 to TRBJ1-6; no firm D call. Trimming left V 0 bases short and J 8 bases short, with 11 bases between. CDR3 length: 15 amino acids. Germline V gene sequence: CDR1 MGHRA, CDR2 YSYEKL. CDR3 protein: CASSQDRATDSPLHS. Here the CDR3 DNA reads TGCGCCAGCAGCCAAGATCGGGCGACGGATTCACCCCTCCACTCT.

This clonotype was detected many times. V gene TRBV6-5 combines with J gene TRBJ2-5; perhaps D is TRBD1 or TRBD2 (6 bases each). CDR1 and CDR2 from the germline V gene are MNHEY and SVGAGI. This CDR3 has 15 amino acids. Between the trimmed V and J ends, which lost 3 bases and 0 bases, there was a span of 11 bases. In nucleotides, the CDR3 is TGTGCCAGCAGTTATAACGGGGGCGACCAAGAGACCCAGTACTTC. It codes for CASSYNGGDQETQYF.

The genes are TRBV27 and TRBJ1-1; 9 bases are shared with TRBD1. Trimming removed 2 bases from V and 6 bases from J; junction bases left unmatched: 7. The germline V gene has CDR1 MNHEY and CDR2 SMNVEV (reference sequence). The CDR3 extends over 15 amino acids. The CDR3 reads CASSLMGTGIPEAFF. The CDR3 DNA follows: TGTGCCAGCAGTTTAATGGGGACAGGGATCCCTGAAGCTTTCTTT.

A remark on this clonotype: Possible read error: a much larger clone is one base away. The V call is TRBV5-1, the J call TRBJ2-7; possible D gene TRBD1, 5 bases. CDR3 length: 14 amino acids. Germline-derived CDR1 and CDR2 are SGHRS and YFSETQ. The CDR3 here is CASSFWQGAYEQCF. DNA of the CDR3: TGCGCCAGCAGCTTTTGGCAGGGCGCCTACGAGCAGTGCTTC.

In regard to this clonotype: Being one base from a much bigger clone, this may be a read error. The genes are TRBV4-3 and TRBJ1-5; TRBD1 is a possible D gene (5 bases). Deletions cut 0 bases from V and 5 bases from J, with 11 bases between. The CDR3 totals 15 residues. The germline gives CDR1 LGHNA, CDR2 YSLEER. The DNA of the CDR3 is TGCGCCAGCAGCCAAGAAAGGGGAGGGCATCAGCCCCAGCATTTT. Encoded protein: CASSQERGGHQPQHF.

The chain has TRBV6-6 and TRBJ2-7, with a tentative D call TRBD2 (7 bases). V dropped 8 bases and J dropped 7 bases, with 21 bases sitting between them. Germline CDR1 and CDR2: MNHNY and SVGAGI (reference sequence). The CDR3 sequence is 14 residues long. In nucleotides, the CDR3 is TGTGCCAGCCTCGGGGGGACAAACAAAAGGGAGCAGTACTTC. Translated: CASLGGTNKREQYF.

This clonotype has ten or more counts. This chain's CDR3 is CASSQDWNRAYEQYF. Here the CDR3 DNA reads TGCGCCAGCAGCCAAGACTGGAACAGGGCTTACGAGCAGTACTTC. The rearrangement joins TRBV4-3 to TRBJ2-7; TRBD1 is a possible D gene (6 bases). The CDR3 totals 15 residues. V lost 0 bases to trimming and J lost 4 bases, with 13 bases between them. CDR1 and CDR2 from the germline V gene are LGHNA and YSLEER.

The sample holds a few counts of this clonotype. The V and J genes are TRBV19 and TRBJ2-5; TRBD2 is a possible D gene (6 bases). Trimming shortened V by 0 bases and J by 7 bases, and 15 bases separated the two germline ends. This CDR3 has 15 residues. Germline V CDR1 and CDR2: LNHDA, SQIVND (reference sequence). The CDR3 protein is CASSIDRTTTGTQYF. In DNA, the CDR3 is TGTGCCAGTAGTATAGACAGGACTACCACGGGGACCCAGTACTTC. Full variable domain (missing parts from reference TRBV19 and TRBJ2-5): DGGITQSPKYLFRKEGQNVTLSCEQNLNHDAMYWYRQDPGQGLRLIYYSQIVNDFQKGDIAEGYSVSREKKESFPLTVTSAQKNPTAFYLCASSIDRTTTGTQYFGPGTRLLVL.

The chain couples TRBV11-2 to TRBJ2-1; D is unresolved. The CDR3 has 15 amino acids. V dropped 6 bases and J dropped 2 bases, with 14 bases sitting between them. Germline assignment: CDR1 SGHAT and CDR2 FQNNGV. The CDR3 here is CASSATGDTYNEQFF. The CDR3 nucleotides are TGTGCCAGCAGTGCCACCGGCGACACCTACAATGAGCAGTTCTTC.

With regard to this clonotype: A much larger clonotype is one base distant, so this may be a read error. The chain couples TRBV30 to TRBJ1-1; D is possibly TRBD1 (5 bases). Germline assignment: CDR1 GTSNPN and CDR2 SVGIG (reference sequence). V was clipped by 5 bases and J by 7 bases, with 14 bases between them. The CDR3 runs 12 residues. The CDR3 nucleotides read TGTGCCTGGGGCACTGACAGAATTGAAGCTTTCTTT. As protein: CAWGTDRIEAFF.